Listed below are T cell receptor beta chains from one sample, sequenced in a study of cytomegalovirus exposure and HLA in healthy donors. Libraries were prepared by immunoSEQ multiplex PCR; TCRdb keeps only in-frame clonotypes and omits some of them. This sample carries 200,000 to 250,000 clones, 65% to 80% of them seen once, and the ten largest clones take about 1.7%. The sequencing sample was made of PBMCs. The receptors derive from a man in his forties or fifties in good health and CMV-seronegative. The CDR3 runs from the conserved cysteine through the conserved F or W. A D gene is named only where the DNA matches it firmly.

>.|TRBV25-1
CASSAQGTSNTGELFF
>.|TRBV6-1
CASAIERGYSYEQYF
>TRBD1|TRBV5-1
CASSLARTGNNEQFF
>TRBD1|TRBV5-1
CASSLDGQGSGNTIYF
>TRBD2|TRBV9
CASSTGTSGRAIEQFF
>.|TRBV7-3
CASSGGTAHEQFF
>TRBD1|TRBV14
CASSPRGDRGGSYEQYF
>.|TRBV10-3
CAISEAREVRNQPQHF
>TRBD1|TRBV7-2
CASSFAGGTEAFF
>TRBD2|TRBV29-1
CSVSGGSGRFNEQFF
>TRBD1|TRBV28
CASSLSMGQGGLGNQPQHF
>.|TRBV6-5
CASSYEVNTEAFF
>TRBD1|TRBV7-9
CASSSGTGVQPQHF
>.|TRBV25-1
CASSEFTGVTDTQYF
>.|TRBV9
CASSVGTGVSYNEQFF
>.|TRBV29-1
CSVGGIYNEQFF
>.|TRBV6-5
CASSYDAASTDTQYF
>.|TRBV6-5
CASITTTGGLFF
>.|TRBV5-1
CASSLEGRGYQPQHF
>.|TRBV6-1
CASTEDRGYQETQYF
>TRBD2|TRBV5-1
CASSLDGEGNSQYF
>.|TRBV28
CASSLRAGSDEQYF
>.|TRBV1
CTSSQYNTGPRQANSNQPQHF
>.|TRBV30
CAWSNGEESPLHF
>TRBD2|TRBV2
CASSERLAGVDTQYF
>TRBD1|TRBV27
CASCPAGTGNEKLFF
>TRBD2|TRBV7-3
CASSSSGRVHNEQFF
>TRBD1|TRBV7-9
CASSLTGDTYEQYF
>TRBD2|TRBV11-3
CASSLGGSGANVLTF
>.|TRBV30
CAWSGRAVNYGYTF
>TRBD1|TRBV5-1
CASSVEGQYNEQFF